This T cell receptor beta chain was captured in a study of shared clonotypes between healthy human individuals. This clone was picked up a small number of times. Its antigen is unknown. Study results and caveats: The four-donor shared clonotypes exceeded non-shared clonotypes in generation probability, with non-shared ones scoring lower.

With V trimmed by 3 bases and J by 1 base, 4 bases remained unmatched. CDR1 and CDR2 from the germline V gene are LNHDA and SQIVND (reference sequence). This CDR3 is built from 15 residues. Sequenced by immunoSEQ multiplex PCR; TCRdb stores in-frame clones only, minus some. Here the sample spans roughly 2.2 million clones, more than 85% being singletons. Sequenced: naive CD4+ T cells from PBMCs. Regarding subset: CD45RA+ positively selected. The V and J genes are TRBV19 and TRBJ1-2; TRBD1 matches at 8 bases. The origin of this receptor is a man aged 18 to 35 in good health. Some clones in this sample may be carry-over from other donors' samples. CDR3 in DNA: TGTGCCAGTAGTATCCCAGGACAGGGTAACTATGGCTACACCTTC. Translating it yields CASSIPGQGNYGYTF.